The entry below describes one TCR beta chain. Per the original data handling: Amplification of reference gene primers was used by the study to estimate nucleated cell counts. Sequenced by immunoSEQ multiplex PCR; TCRdb stores in-frame clones only, minus some. V, J and clone size are taken as reported in that table, and D and trimming were inferred from the DNA itself. The repertoire has roughly 670,000 clones, 70% to 90% of them found once; the top ten carry roughly 0.25%. This sample was taken from a study of blood T cell repertoires in COVID-19. Study background: Samples taken during acute and convalescent COVID-19 were collected in the United States, Italy and Spain.

Germline loops: CDR1 SEHNR, CDR2 FQNEAQ (reference sequence). V was pared by 4 bases and J by 3 bases, with 25 bases between. The CDR3 extends over 18 amino acids. The rearrangement links TRBV7-9 to TRBJ2-7; perhaps TRBD2 as D (6 bases). Sequences were obtained from peripheral blood. This sequence originates from a woman aged 18-29 years with acute or convalescent COVID-19. CDR3 nucleotides: TGTGCCAGCAGCTCCAACACTCACAGCGGGCGAGCCCACTACGAGCAGTACTTC. It specifies CASSSNTHSGRAHYEQYF.